What follows describes a single TCR beta chain. The data derive from a study of blood T cell repertoires in COVID-19. Methods used by the authors: Reference gene primer amplification gave nucleated cell count estimates. The protocol was immunoSEQ multiplex PCR, while the TCRdb copy is restricted to in-frame clones and leaves out a portion. V and J calls and clone size are copied from that table; D and trimming were computed from the DNA. The sample has some 50,000 clones; just over 90% are singletons. After removal of 2 bases from V and 4 bases from J, the junction contained 7 bases not matched to a gene. The germline V gene has CDR1 MNHNS and CDR2 SASEGT. The CDR3 length is 15 residues.

The chain combines TRBV6-1 with TRBJ2-7, with 8 bases that match TRBD1. The origin of this receptor is a middle-aged man with acute or convalescent COVID-19. The sequenced sample consisted of peripheral blood. CDR3 DNA: TGTGCCAGCAGTGAATGGACAGGGAAAATATACGAGCAGTACTTC. It codes for CASSEWTGKIYEQYF.